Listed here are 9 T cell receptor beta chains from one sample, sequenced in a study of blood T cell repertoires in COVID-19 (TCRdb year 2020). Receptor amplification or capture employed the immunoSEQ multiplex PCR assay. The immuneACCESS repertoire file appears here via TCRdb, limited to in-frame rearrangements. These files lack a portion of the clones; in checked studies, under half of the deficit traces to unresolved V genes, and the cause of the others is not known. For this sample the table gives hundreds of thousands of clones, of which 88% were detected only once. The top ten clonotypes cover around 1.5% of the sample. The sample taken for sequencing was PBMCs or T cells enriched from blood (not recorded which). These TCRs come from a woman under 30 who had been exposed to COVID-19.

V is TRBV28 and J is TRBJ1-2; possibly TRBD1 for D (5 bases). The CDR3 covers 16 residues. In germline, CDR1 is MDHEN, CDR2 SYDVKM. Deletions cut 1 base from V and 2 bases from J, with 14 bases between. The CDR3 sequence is CASSLLAGGPNYGYTF. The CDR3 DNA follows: TGTGCCAGCAGTTTATTAGCGGGGGGACCAAACTATGGCTACACCTTC.

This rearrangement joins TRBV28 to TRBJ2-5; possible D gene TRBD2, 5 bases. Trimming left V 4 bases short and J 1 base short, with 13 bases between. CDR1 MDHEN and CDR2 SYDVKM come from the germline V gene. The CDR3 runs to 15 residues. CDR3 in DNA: TGTGCCAGCAGTTCGGCAAGGAGCGGCCAAGAGACCCAGTACTTC. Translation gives CASSSARSGQETQYF.

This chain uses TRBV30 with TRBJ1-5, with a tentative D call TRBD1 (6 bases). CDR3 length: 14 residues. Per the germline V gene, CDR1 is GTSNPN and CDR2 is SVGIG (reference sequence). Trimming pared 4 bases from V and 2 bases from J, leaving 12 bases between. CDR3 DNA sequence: TGTGCCTGGAAGGGGGTCGCGGGCAATCAGCCCCAGCATTTT. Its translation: CAWKGVAGNQPQHF.

As DNA, the CDR3 is TGTGCCAGCAGCTCCCGAGGGACTAGCGGGAGGGCCGGGGCCTACGAGCAGTACTTC. Protein: CASSSRGTSGRAGAYEQYF. The chain has TRBV11-2 and TRBJ2-7; 16 nucleotides agree with TRBD2. Germline CDR1 and CDR2: SGHAT and FQNNGV. With 4 bases clipped from V and 2 bases from J, the junction kept 11 bases outside the gene matches. CDR3 length equals 19 residues.

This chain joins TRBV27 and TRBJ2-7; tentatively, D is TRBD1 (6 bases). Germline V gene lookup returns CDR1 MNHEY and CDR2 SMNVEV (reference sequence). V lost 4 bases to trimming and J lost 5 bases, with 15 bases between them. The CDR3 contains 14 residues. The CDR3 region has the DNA TGTGCCAGCAGTTCAATCACCAGGGGACACGAGCAGTACTTC. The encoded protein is CASSSITRGHEQYF.

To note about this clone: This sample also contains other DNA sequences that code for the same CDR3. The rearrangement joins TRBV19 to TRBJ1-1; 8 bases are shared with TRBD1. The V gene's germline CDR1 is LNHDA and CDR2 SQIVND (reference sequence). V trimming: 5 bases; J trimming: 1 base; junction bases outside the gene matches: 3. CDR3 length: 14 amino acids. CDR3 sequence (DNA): TGTGCCAGTAGTCGTGGACAGGGGAACACTGAAGCTTTCTTT. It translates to CASSRGQGNTEAFF.

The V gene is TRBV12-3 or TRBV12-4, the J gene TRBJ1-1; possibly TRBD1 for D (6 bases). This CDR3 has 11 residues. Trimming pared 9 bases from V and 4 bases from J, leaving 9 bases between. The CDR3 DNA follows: TGTGCCAGTCAGGGGTCCACTGAAGCTTTCTTT. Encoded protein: CASQGSTEAFF.

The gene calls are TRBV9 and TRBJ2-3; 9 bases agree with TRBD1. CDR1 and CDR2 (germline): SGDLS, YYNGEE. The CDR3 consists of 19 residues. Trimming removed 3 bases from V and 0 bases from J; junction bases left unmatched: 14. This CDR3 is CASSGVPGQGRGSTDTQYF. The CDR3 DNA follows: TGTGCCAGCAGCGGTGTCCCGGGACAGGGCCGAGGAAGCACAGATACGCAGTATTTT.

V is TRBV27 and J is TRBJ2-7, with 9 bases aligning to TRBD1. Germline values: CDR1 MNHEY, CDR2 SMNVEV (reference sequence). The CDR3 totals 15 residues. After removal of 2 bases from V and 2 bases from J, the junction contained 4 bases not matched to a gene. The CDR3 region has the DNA TGTGCCAGCAGTTTAGAATGGACAGGGGCCTACGAGCAGTACTTC. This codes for CASSLEWTGAYEQYF.